This T cell receptor (beta chain) was recorded in a study of T cell responses to AZD1222 COVID-19 vaccine. Study outcomes and limitations: Donors, mostly white British, included more females; clonal diversity was possibly underestimated. At baseline, seropositivity was found in only a handful of AZD1222 recipients. The CD4 TCRs associated with vaccination extended across spike and predominated at 160-218 and 743-854.

Assay used: immunoSEQ multiplex PCR; TCRdb lists only in-frame clones, some missing. The sample holds approximately 91,000 clones, approximately 90% seen once. For this clone: Its antigen is undetermined.

Trimming pared 4 bases from V and 0 bases from J, leaving 14 bases between. Germline CDR1 reads SGHRS; CDR2 reads YFSETQ. The CDR3 loop spans 16 amino acids. The starting material was peripheral blood, obtained on day 0 of AZD1222 vaccination. This chain joins TRBV5-1 and TRBJ2-1; D might be TRBD1 (5 bases). The sequence was obtained from an adult in good health. The CDR3 region is CASSQGTDISYNEQFF. CDR3 bases: TGCGCCAGCAGCCAGGGAACCGACATCTCCTACAATGAGCAGTTCTTC.